Shown below are 30 T cell receptor beta chains from a single sample sequenced in a study of blood T cells in healthy people across ages. Using a J-beta primer mix together with a sample-barcoded 5' primer, a second PCR was run for roughly 6 to 11 cycles. TCRdb recomputed calls from the 5' RACE reads with MiXCR, one row per CDR3 protein. Of more than 750,000 distinct CDR3 sequences in the sample, approximately 32% were seen once. This sample was shared with a second study, whose subject was T cells of mothers and their children.

The material sequenced was blood. Receptors originate from a woman between 40 and 50 years old in good health.

This sequence joins TRBV15 and TRBJ2-5, with D perhaps matching TRBD1 (6 bases). The CDR3 is made up of 16 amino acids. V was clipped by 0 bases and J by 5 bases, with 16 bases between them. Germline assignment: CDR1 LNHNV and CDR2 YYDKDF (reference sequence). The CDR3 DNA reads as TGTGCCACCAGCAGAGAAGGTTCGGGACAAGATGAGACCCAGTACTTC. Its protein product is CATSREGSGQDETQYF.

There are many counts of this clonotype. The chain uses TRBV18 and TRBJ2-7; tentatively, D is TRBD1 or TRBD2 (5 bases each). Trimming took off 8 bases at V and 6 bases at J, with 14 bases between the two ends. The CDR3 sequence is 12 residues long. Germline assignment: CDR1 KGHSH and CDR2 LQKENI. CDR3 nucleotide sequence: TGTGCCAGCAGTCCCGGGACCGGCGAGCAGTACTTC. Protein: CASSPGTGEQYF.

The genes are TRBV6-6 and TRBJ1-1, with D hard to call. V lost 8 bases to trimming and J lost 4 bases, with 5 bases between them. The CDR3 contains 10 residues. Germline V gene sequence: CDR1 MNHNY, CDR2 SVGAGI (reference sequence). The CDR3: CASGSTEAFF. The DNA for the CDR3 is TGTGCCAGCGGCAGCACTGAAGCTTTCTTT.

The chain uses TRBV28 and TRBJ1-1; D not certain. The CDR3 length is 13 residues. Germline CDR1 reads MDHEN; CDR2 reads SYDVKM. Deletions cut 8 bases from V and 2 bases from J, with 12 bases between. For the CDR3, the DNA is TGTGCCAGCTACCGGGTTCTTAACACTGAAGCTTTCTTT. It codes for CASYRVLNTEAFF.

As regards this clonotype: Possible read error: a much larger clone is one base away. The V and J genes are TRBV4-1 and TRBJ2-5; TRBD1 matches 7 bases. The CDR3 covers 16 residues. CDR1 MGHRA and CDR2 YSYEKL come from the germline V gene. The CDR3: CAGSQERQGTQGTQYF. DNA for the CDR3: TGCGCCGGCAGCCAAGAACGACAGGGCACCCAAGGGACCCAGTACTTC.

This clonotype has more than one count but fewer than ten. This chain connects TRBV12-3 or TRBV12-4 to TRBJ2-2; possibly TRBD2 for D (5 bases). CDR3 size: 15 residues. The ends were cut back, 5 bases at V and 6 bases at J, with 16 bases in the middle. This CDR3 is CASSRRDMVAGELFF. As DNA, the CDR3 is TGTGCCAGCAGTCGCCGGGATATGGTCGCCGGGGAGCTGTTTTTT.

As for this clonotype: Here the CDR3 omits its conserved ending phenylalanine or tryptophan, so a read error is the likely source. CDR3 loop: CASRSGLAGGHEQFL. CDR3 coding DNA: TGTGCCAGCAGGTCGGGACTAGCGGGGGGGCACGAGCAGTTCTTA. The chain joins TRBV11-1 to TRBJ2-1; TRBD2 agrees at 16 bases. This CDR3 has 15 residues. Germline V lookup: CDR1 SGHAT, CDR2 FQDESV (reference sequence). V shed 6 bases, J shed 10 bases, and the junction held 6 bases outside the gene matches.

The genes are TRBV20-1 and TRBJ2-3; 8 nucleotides match TRBD1. The length of the CDR3 is 14 residues. The junction had 7 bases not matched to a gene; V was cut back by 5 bases and J by 3 bases. Germline V gene lookup returns CDR1 DFQATT and CDR2 SNEGSKA (reference sequence). The CDR3, as DNA: TGCAGTGCTGGGGTGACAGGGGCGACAGATACGCAGTATTTT. Residues: CSAGVTGATDTQYF.

In this sample, this clonotype turned up many times. This rearrangement joins TRBV4-1 to TRBJ2-1; TRBD1 is a possible D gene (6 bases). CDR1 is MGHRA and CDR2 is YSYEKL in the germline V gene. The CDR3 is made up of 15 amino acids. V dropped 0 bases and J dropped 4 bases, with 10 bases sitting between them. The CDR3 DNA follows: TGCGCCAGCAGCCAAGACAGGGGCGAGTACAATGAGCAGTTCTTC. Its translation is CASSQDRGEYNEQFF.

This clonotype was found many times. The rearrangement links TRBV12-3 or TRBV12-4 to TRBJ1-2; TRBD1 aligns across 7 bases. The V segment lost 3 bases and the J segment 4 bases; nucleotides outside the gene matches: 5. CDR3 length: 14 residues. Written as DNA, the CDR3 is TGTGCCAGCAGTTTTAGACAGGGCCGCTATGGCTACACCTTC. Translation: CASSFRQGRYGYTF.

This clonotype was counted a few times. The rearrangement uses TRBV9 and TRBJ1-1, with D possibly being TRBD1 (5 bases). V shed 3 bases and J shed 0 bases, with 9 bases lying between them. This CDR3 comprises 14 residues. Per germline, CDR1 SGDLS and CDR2 YYNGEE. DNA for the CDR3: TGTGCCAGCAGCGACGGACAATTGAACACTGAAGCTTTCTTT. Protein product: CASSDGQLNTEAFF.

In this sample, this clonotype turned up many times. This chain links TRBV4-1 with TRBJ2-1; TRBD1 aligns across 10 bases. This CDR3 is 15 amino acids long. Germline CDR1 reads MGHRA; CDR2 reads YSYEKL. The V gene end was trimmed by 3 bases and the J gene end by 7 bases; junction bases not matched to a gene: 6. CDR3 residues: CASSHRDRGGNEQFF. In DNA, the CDR3 is TGCGCCAGCAGCCACCGGGACAGGGGTGGAAATGAGCAGTTCTTC.

The rearrangement joins TRBV7-8 to TRBJ2-5; D not certain. V gave up 3 bases and J gave up 3 bases, with 14 bases separating them. The CDR3 contains 15 residues. Germline V CDR1 and CDR2: SGHVS, FQNEAQ. In nucleotides, the CDR3 is TGTGCCAGCAGCTTGCCGGCCCCATTAGAAGAGACCCAGTACTTC. Protein sequence: CASSLPAPLEETQYF.

This clonotype was recorded a few times. The chain carries TRBV5-5 and TRBJ1-5; 7 positions agree with TRBD1. CDR1 and CDR2 (germline): SGHKS, YYEKEE (reference sequence). This CDR3 spans 15 amino acids. Trimming took 6 bases from V and 2 from J; bases not matched to a gene: 8. The CDR3 bases are TGTGCCAGCACCGCAGGGGGGGCAGGCAATCAGCCCCAGCATTTT. It yields the protein CASTAGGAGNQPQHF.

There are a few counts of this clonotype. V and J are TRBV28 and TRBJ2-3; D is unclear. CDR3 length: 14 amino acids. Trimming removed 1 base from V and 2 bases from J, with 7 bases in between. Germline CDR1 reads MDHEN; CDR2 reads SYDVKM. The chain's CDR3 is CASSLSPHTDTQYF. CDR3 nucleotide sequence: TGTGCCAGCAGTTTATCACCCCACACAGATACGCAGTATTTT.

In its sample, this clonotype was seen many times. The chain is built from TRBV20-1 and TRBJ2-5; unclear D gene. The CDR3 runs 10 residues. Deletions cut 6 bases from V and 5 bases from J, with 7 bases between. Germline CDR1 is DFQATT and CDR2 is SNEGSKA (reference sequence). As DNA, the CDR3 is TGCAGTGCCCCACGGGAGACCCAGTACTTC. The encoded protein is CSAPRETQYF.

The chain links TRBV28 to TRBJ1-2, with 7 positions matching TRBD1. The junction had 12 bases not matched to a gene; V was cut back by 6 bases and J by 8 bases. Germline V gene data show CDR1 as MDHEN and CDR2 as SYDVKM. The length of the CDR3 is 14 residues. The DNA for the CDR3 is TGTGCCAGCAGAAAACACGGGACAGAAGGAGGCTACACCTTC. Protein product: CASRKHGTEGGYTF.

This clonotype has just a few counts. This rearrangement joins TRBV11-3 to TRBJ2-1; D is unresolved. Germline CDR1 and CDR2: SGHNT and YENEEA. The CDR3 extends over 14 amino acids. V lost 5 bases and J 2 bases, leaving 10 bases between the germline ends. CDR3 DNA: TGTGCCAGCAGCCCCAGCAGCCCCTACAATGAGCAGTTCTTC. Its protein product is CASSPSSPYNEQFF.

This clonotype was seen many times. The rearrangement uses TRBV12-3 or TRBV12-4 and TRBJ1-1; D may be TRBD1 (5 bases). The CDR3 runs 16 residues. The germline V and J ends were trimmed by 6 bases and 1 base, with 18 bases remaining between them. DNA for the CDR3: TGTGCCAGCAGGTGGGGGGGAGGAATCGAGAACACTGAAGCTTTCTTT. This codes for CASRWGGGIENTEAFF.

V usage is TRBV6-2 or TRBV6-3 and J usage is TRBJ1-2, with TRBD1 as a possible D gene (5 bases). Germline-derived CDR1 and CDR2 are MNHEY and SVGEGT. The V end lost 2 bases, the J end lost 4 bases, and 11 bases lay between the germline ends. This CDR3 spans 14 amino acids. CDR3 nucleotides: TGTGCCAGCAGTTACGCACGGGGCCGCTATGGCTACACCTTC. Translation gives CASSYARGRYGYTF.

This clonotype was counted ten times or more. This chain joins TRBV5-1 and TRBJ2-1; 9 bases match TRBD1. The CDR3 runs to 14 residues. The V gene end was trimmed by 2 bases and the J gene end by 8 bases; junction bases not matched to a gene: 5. Germline V gene data show CDR1 as SGHRS and CDR2 as YFSETQ. The CDR3 DNA follows: TGCGCCAGCAGCTTCGGGACAGGGAGCGATGAGCAGTTCTTC. Its protein product is CASSFGTGSDEQFF.

As regards this clonotype: The junction shows a germline mismatch at one end, possibly a read error. The V gene is TRBV9, the J gene TRBJ2-3, with 11 bases fitting TRBD2. The CDR3 extends over 16 amino acids. Germline CDR1 reads SGDLS; CDR2 reads YYNGEE. The CDR3 loop reads CVSSVLAGGGTDTQYF. The CDR3 DNA is TGTGTCAGCAGCGTGCTAGCGGGGGGTGGCACAGATACGCAGTATTTT.

A few counts support this clonotype. The CDR3 bases are TGCAGTGCTAGGGACAGGGAAAACACTGAAGCTTTCTTT. This gives the protein CSARDRENTEAFF. V and J are TRBV20-1 and TRBJ1-1; 8 bases are shared with TRBD1. The germline gives CDR1 DFQATT, CDR2 SNEGSKA (reference sequence). The CDR3 consists of 13 residues. The J segment lost 2 bases and the V segment lost 3 bases, leaving 2 bases of the junction unmatched.

This clonotype was counted only a few times. The V and J genes are TRBV7-2 and TRBJ2-3, with D tentatively TRBD2 (5 bases). The germline CDR1 and CDR2 sequences are SGHTA and FQGNSA. The CDR3 has 17 amino acids. Trimming took off 5 bases at V and 1 base at J, with 19 bases between the two ends. CDR3 in amino acids: CASSDPSLVLGTDTQYF. Here the CDR3 DNA reads TGTGCCAGCAGCGATCCCTCACTAGTTTTGGGCACAGATACGCAGTATTTT.

Many counts were recorded for this clonotype. The J gene is TRBJ2-5, the V gene TRBV20-1; TRBD1 or TRBD2 may be the D gene (5 bases each). Per germline, CDR1 DFQATT and CDR2 SNEGSKA (reference sequence). This CDR3 spans 11 amino acids. V dropped 3 bases and J dropped 7 bases, with 9 bases sitting between them. Here the CDR3 DNA reads TGCAGTGCTAGGGGGGTAGGGACCCAGTACTTC. Protein product: CSARGVGTQYF.

As concerns this clonotype: A much larger clone differs by one base, so this may be a read error. The V call is TRBV6-1, the J call TRBJ2-5; D may be TRBD1 or TRBD2 (5 bases each). The germline CDR1 and CDR2 sequences are MNHNS and SASEGT. The CDR3 extends over 14 amino acids. This CDR3 reads CAGREGSAQETQYF. The CDR3 region has the DNA TGTGCCGGCAGGGAAGGGAGTGCTCAGGAGACCCAGTACTTC.

This clonotype has only a few counts. The gene calls are TRBV12-3 or TRBV12-4 and TRBJ2-2; D perhaps matches TRBD1 (5 bases). This CDR3 spans 12 amino acids. Trimming took off 8 bases at V and 4 bases at J, with 8 bases between the two ends. The CDR3 region has the DNA TGTGCCAGCGGACACGTCACCGGGGAGCTGTTTTTT. Translated, it gives CASGHVTGELFF.

This clonotype was counted ten times or more. The chain is built from TRBV7-3 and TRBJ1-2, with TRBD1 identical over 10 bases. CDR3 length equals 16 residues. The germline gives CDR1 SGHTA, CDR2 FQGTGA. The trim removed 4 bases at V and 5 bases at J, leaving 10 bases unmatched. The CDR3 sequence is CASSSHRDRGSYGYTF. In nucleotides, the CDR3 is TGTGCCAGCAGCTCTCACCGGGACAGGGGATCGTATGGCTACACCTTC.

In the case of this clonotype: This may be a read error, as it is one base from a much larger clone. V gene TRBV7-6 combines with J gene TRBJ2-7; perhaps TRBD1 as D (5 bases). CDR1 is SGHVS and CDR2 is FNYEAQ in the germline V gene. The CDR3 has 13 amino acids. CDR3 in DNA: TGTACCAGCAGCTTACAGGTGTACAACAAGCAGTACTTC. Protein: CTSSLQVYNKQYF.

Concerning this clonotype: Possible read error: a much larger clone is one base away. This chain joins TRBV20-1 and TRBJ2-4, with a possible D match to TRBD2 (6 bases). CDR1 and CDR2 from the germline V gene are DFQATT and SNEGSKA (reference sequence). Trimming shortened V by 0 bases and J by 13 bases, and 22 bases separated the two germline ends. The CDR3 length is 15 residues. The CDR3 DNA reads as TGCAGTGCTAGAGAAGGTAGCGGATCCTTCAATGAGCAGTACTTC. It yields the protein CSAREGSGSFNEQYF.